These 16 T cell receptor beta chains originate from one sample sequenced in a study of blood T cell repertoires in COVID-19. TCRdb's table, derived via immunoSEQ multiplex PCR, lists solely in-frame clones and lacks some. The profile shows tens of thousands of clones, 80% to 90% of them singletons. The source material was peripheral blood. The receptors derive from a man at least 80 years old with acute or convalescent COVID-19.

The rearrangement links TRBV7-3 to TRBJ2-2; 12 positions agree with TRBD1. Germline V gene lookup returns CDR1 SGHTA and CDR2 FQGTGA. This CDR3 has 16 residues. The V segment lost 6 bases and the J segment 3 bases; nucleotides outside the gene matches: 5. CDR3 sequence reads: CASRSGTGGHTGELFF. For the CDR3, the DNA is TGTGCCAGCAGGTCCGGGACAGGGGGCCACACCGGGGAGCTGTTTTTT.

This clone was seen just once. The chain is built from TRBV30 and TRBJ2-3, with D uncertain. With 4 bases removed from V and 4 bases from J, the gap between germline ends came to 15 bases. Per the germline V gene, CDR1 is GTSNPN and CDR2 is SVGIG (reference sequence). The length of the CDR3 is 14 residues. CDR3 sequence (DNA): TGTGCCTGGACCAGCCACGGCGCGGCAGATACGCAGTATTTT. This encodes CAWTSHGAADTQYF.

V and J are TRBV24-1 and TRBJ1-5; possible D gene TRBD1, 6 bases. The germline gives CDR1 KGHDR, CDR2 SFDVKD. The V gene lost 6 bases and the J gene lost 0 bases, with 11 bases spanning the gap. This CDR3 has 15 residues. The CDR3: CATSMTGASNQPQHF. The CDR3 region has the DNA TGTGCCACCAGTATGACAGGAGCTAGCAATCAGCCCCAGCATTTT.

The rearrangement joins TRBV28 to TRBJ2-1; 12 bases line up with TRBD1. The CDR3 is 16 amino acids. J gave up 14 bases and V 4 bases, and 15 bases lay outside the gene matches. CDR1 MDHEN and CDR2 SYDVKM come from the germline V gene. The CDR3 reads CASSSTGTGGSLGKFF. DNA of the CDR3: TGTGCCAGCAGTTCTACCGGGACAGGGGGCTCCCTCGGAAAGTTCTTC.

The chain carries TRBV9 and TRBJ1-3; D ambiguous. Germline V CDR1 and CDR2: SGDLS, YYNGEE. The length of the CDR3 is 16 residues. V lost 0 bases and J lost 2, with 12 bases in between. The CDR3 here is CASSVGTGITGNTIYF. The CDR3 DNA reads as TGTGCCAGCAGCGTAGGGACCGGGATTACTGGAAACACCATATATTTT. The full variable domain, its missing parts supplied by reference TRBV9 and TRBJ1-3, is DSGVTQTPKHLITATGQRVTLRCSPRSGDLSVYWYQQSLDQGLQFLIQYYNGEERAKGNILERFSAQQFPDLHSELNLSSLELGDSALYFCASSVGTGITGNTIYFGEGSWLTVV.

The V and J genes are TRBV11-2 and TRBJ1-6; no definite D call. CDR3 size: 14 residues. V was cut by 5 bases and J by 8 bases, with 13 bases left in between. Germline CDR1 and CDR2: SGHAT and FQNNGV. The CDR3 region is CASSPSGLDSPLHF. In DNA form, the CDR3 reads TGTGCCAGCAGCCCGTCGGGGTTGGATTCACCCCTCCACTTT. The complete variable domain, with remaining parts taken from reference TRBV11-2 and TRBJ1-6, reads EAGVAQSPRYKIIEKRQSVAFWCNPISGHATLYWYQQILGQGPKLLIQFQNNGVVDDSQLPKDRFSAERLKGVDSTLKIQPAKLEDSAVYLCASSPSGLDSPLHFGNGTRLTVT.

The chain recombines TRBV11-2 with TRBJ1-2, with 7 bases lining up with TRBD1. This CDR3 contains 13 residues. Germline trimming cut 3 bases from V and 5 bases from J; bases unmatched to any gene: 3. Germline values: CDR1 SGHAT, CDR2 FQNNGV. CDR3 bases: TGTGCCAGCAGCTTGGACAGGCAATATGGCTACACCTTC. Its protein is CASSLDRQYGYTF.

The chain uses TRBV10-3 and TRBJ1-2; D not resolved. The V gene lost 5 bases and the J gene lost 6 bases, with 13 bases spanning the gap. The germline gives CDR1 ENHRY, CDR2 SYGVKD. CDR3 length: 13 amino acids. The CDR3 sequence: CAISWTESDGYTF. CDR3 coding DNA: TGTGCCATCAGTTGGACTGAAAGCGATGGCTACACCTTC.

Only a few counts were recorded for this clone. The chain joins TRBV5-1 to TRBJ2-1; TRBD1 is a possible D gene (6 bases). Trimming removed 6 bases at V and 9 bases at J, with 19 bases between. The CDR3 totals 14 residues. Germline lookup yields CDR1 SGHRS and CDR2 YFSETQ. The CDR3 bases are TGCGCCAGCAACCCCCTCGGACAGAGGGCTGAGCAGTTCTTC. Its protein product is CASNPLGQRAEQFF.

V and J are TRBV19 and TRBJ2-1; 10 nucleotides match TRBD1. The length of the CDR3 is 15 residues. The V segment lost 6 bases and the J segment 4 bases; nucleotides outside the gene matches: 6. Germline V gene data show CDR1 as LNHDA and CDR2 as SQIVND (reference sequence). The CDR3 loop is CASRSRTGGYNEQFF. CDR3 nucleotide sequence: TGTGCCAGTAGATCAAGGACAGGGGGATACAATGAGCAGTTCTTC.

The V and J genes are TRBV2 and TRBJ1-2; 11 positions agree with TRBD1. CDR1 SNHLY and CDR2 FYNNEI come from the germline V gene. After removal of 5 bases from V and 4 bases from J, the junction contained 9 bases not matched to a gene. The CDR3 spans 16 residues. CDR3 nucleotides: TGTGCCAGCAGTCTCCTTCGGACAGGGGGCATCTATGGCTACACCTTC. It specifies CASSLLRTGGIYGYTF.

The CDR3 spells CASSPPTGTEAFF. CDR3 DNA sequence: TGTGCCAGCTCACCACCTACTGGTACTGAAGCTTTCTTT. The rearrangement uses TRBV18 and TRBJ1-1; D is ambiguous. Germline values: CDR1 KGHSH, CDR2 LQKENI. The CDR3 extends over 13 amino acids. Trimming stripped 0 bases from V and 5 bases from J, with 7 bases between.

The chain recombines TRBV10-1 with TRBJ2-3, with D possibly being TRBD1 (5 bases). This CDR3 has 14 residues. Germline values: CDR1 WNHNN, CDR2 SYGVQD (reference sequence). Trimming took 0 bases from V and 6 from J, leaving 10 bases between them. The CDR3 protein is CASSESGPVDTQYF. Here the CDR3 DNA reads TGCGCCAGCAGTGAGTCGGGGCCTGTGGATACGCAGTATTTT.

J is TRBJ2-5 and V is TRBV27; TRBD1 matches at 11 bases. Germline V gene sequence: CDR1 MNHEY, CDR2 SMNVEV (reference sequence). The CDR3 contains 17 residues. Trimming took 5 bases from V and 4 from J; bases not matched to a gene: 12. CDR3 amino acids: CASSRSWGQGVGETQYF. In DNA, the CDR3 is TGTGCCAGCAGTCGATCTTGGGGACAGGGGGTTGGAGAGACCCAGTACTTC.

V gene TRBV12-3 or TRBV12-4 combines with J gene TRBJ1-2; D is undetermined. V lost 7 bases, J lost 4 bases, and 10 bases lay in between. The CDR3 extends over 12 amino acids. CDR3 sequence reads: CASTLVGYGYTF. As DNA, the CDR3 is TGTGCCAGCACTCTGGTCGGCTATGGCTACACCTTC.

The rearrangement uses TRBV2 and TRBJ2-2, with 9 bases aligning to TRBD1. The V and J ends lost 6 bases and 6 bases, in that order; junction bases with no gene match: 5. The CDR3 loop spans 14 amino acids. Germline V gene sequence: CDR1 SNHLY, CDR2 FYNNEI. The CDR3 is CASRAQGAAGELFF. DNA for the CDR3: TGTGCCAGCAGAGCACAGGGGGCGGCCGGGGAGCTGTTTTTT. Supplemented by reference TRBV2 and TRBJ2-2, the full variable domain reads EPEVTQTPSHQVTQMGQEVILRCVPISNHLYFYWYRQILGQKVEFLVSFYNNEISEKSEIFDDQFSVERPDGSNFTLKIRSTKLEDSAMYFCASRAQGAAGELFFGEGSRLTVL.